A single sample is the source of the 18 T cell receptor beta chains below, sequenced in a study of tumor-infiltrating lymphocytes in primary liver carcinoma. Starting material for RNA and DNA co-extraction consisted of about 17-31 mg of unsorted bulk tissue. TCR beta cDNA was made from around 520 ng total RNA with a constant-region primer. Library construction for TCR beta comprised three nested multiplex PCR rounds performed with slightly modified ARM-PCR. Each of the first two PCR rounds ran approximately 11 cycles with TRBV1-TRBV30 forward and C-beta reverse primers. MiXCR was run by TCRdb on the multiplex PCR reads, yielding one entry per CDR3 protein. The sample contains 47,000 or so distinct CDR3 sequences, over 65% of which appear only once. The specimen sequenced was liver tumor tissue from sampling region 3. Regarding subset: tumor region T3, left-lateral pole. Every receptor here comes from a man between 40 and 49 years old with primary liver carcinoma and hepatitis B virus infection.

Concerning this clonotype: At one end, the junction sequence differs from germline, possibly due to a read error. In nucleotides, the CDR3 is TGCAGCGTTCTTCAGCATGAGAAGTTCTTC. This translates into CSVLQHEKFF. V usage is TRBV29-1 and J usage is TRBJ2-1; D is undetermined. This CDR3 region has 10 residues. Germline CDR1 is SQVTM and CDR2 is ANQGSEA.

About this clonotype: The DNA is omitted, as the CDR3 cannot be located on it reliably, and the CDR3 follows TCRdb's listing. The gene calls are TRBV11-2 and TRBJ2-7; the table's D gene call, TRBD1, was not cross checked with the DNA. CDR1 SGHAT and CDR2 FQNNGV come from the germline V gene. The CDR3 spans 18 amino acids, including both terminal residues. The chain's CDR3 is CPSSLIDMGTGYSCEQYF.

This clonotype has just one count. The chain couples TRBV6-5 to TRBJ2-2; tentatively, D is TRBD1 or TRBD2 (7 bases each). Germline V lookup: CDR1 MNHEY, CDR2 SVGAGI. The length of the CDR3 is 16 residues. V was pared by 7 bases and J by 6 bases, with 21 bases between. The CDR3 sequence: CASNTPGGRGAGELFF. The CDR3 nucleotides read TGTGCCAGCAACACCCCAGGGGGGAGGGGGGCCGGGGAGCTGTTTTTT.

The rearrangement uses TRBV11-2 and TRBJ2-3, with D perhaps matching TRBD1 or TRBD2 (6 bases each). The CDR3 consists of 17 residues. Germline loops: CDR1 SGHAT, CDR2 FQNNGV. V lost 5 bases and J lost 0, with 18 bases in between. CDR3 region: CASSRSGQFISTDTQYF. CDR3 in DNA: TGTGCCAGCAGCCGTAGCGGACAGTTTATTAGCACAGATACGCAGTATTTT.

Of note for this clonotype: No conserved phenylalanine or tryptophan is present at the end of the CDR3, so a read error is the likely explanation. V is TRBV5-6 and J is TRBJ2-1; a weak D match, TRBD1 (7 bases). Germline-derived CDR1 and CDR2 are SGHDT and YYEEEE. This CDR3 comprises 16 residues. The CDR3 loop reads CASRLEGAGSYNEQFS. The CDR3 DNA follows: TGTGCCAGCAGATTGGAGGGGGCAGGCTCCTACAATGAGCAGTTCTCC.

This chain links TRBV12-3 or TRBV12-4 with TRBJ1-4; tentatively, D is TRBD1 (5 bases). The CDR3 spans 15 residues. Trimming pared 5 bases from V and 6 bases from J, leaving 16 bases between. CDR3 DNA: TGTGCCAGCAGTCTACTCGGGACGGATGATGAAAAACTGTTTTTT. It codes for CASSLLGTDDEKLFF.

As concerns this clonotype: Because the CDR3 is missing its conserved closing phenylalanine or tryptophan, this is likely a read error. V is TRBV11-2 and J is TRBJ2-1, with D perhaps TRBD1 or TRBD2 (6 bases each). This CDR3 region has 14 residues. The V gene's germline CDR1 is SGHAT and CDR2 FQNNGV. CDR3 DNA: TGTGCCAGTAGCTCTCCCGGAGGGGGAAATGATCAGTTCCTC. Protein sequence: CASSSPGGGNDQFL.

A note on this clonotype: The conserved phenylalanine or tryptophan normally closing the CDR3 is absent here, so this likely arose from a read error. This chain connects TRBV6-5 to TRBJ2-7, with TRBD2 matching 11 bases. The J segment lost 0 bases and the V segment lost 4 bases, leaving 8 bases of the junction unmatched. The CDR3 sequence is 17 residues long. Germline CDR1 MNHEY, CDR2 SVGAGI. The CDR3 here is CASSSSLAGGLSYEQYL. The DNA for the CDR3 is TGTGCCAGCAGTTCCTCCCTAGCGGGAGGCCTCTCCTACGAGCAGTACCTC.

The chain uses TRBV6-5 and TRBJ2-5; D is unclear. The CDR3 consists of 13 residues. V lost 7 bases to trimming and J lost 5 bases, with 14 bases between them. Germline V gives CDR1 MNHEY, CDR2 SVGAGI. Here the CDR3 reads CASNNGSHETQYF. DNA of the CDR3: TGTGCCAGCAATAATGGCAGTCATGAGACCCAGTACTTC.

Concerning this clonotype: One end of the junction is discordant with germline, which a read error may explain. The chain combines TRBV6-1 with TRBJ2-5; TRBD2 might be the D (5 bases). Germline CDR1 MNHNS, CDR2 SASEGT. The CDR3 spans 18 residues. CDR3 amino acids: CASSETFLAGGNQEAQYF. CDR3 bases: TGTGCCAGCAGTGAAACCTTTCTAGCAGGAGGTAACCAAGAGGCCCAGTACTTC.

The CDR3 DNA follows: TGTGCCAGCCTTTACGACAGGGGGGCTAATCAGCCCCAGCATTTT. Translated: CASLYDRGANQPQHF. This chain uses TRBV6-1 with TRBJ1-5; 9 positions match TRBD1. This CDR3 contains 15 residues. The trim removed 8 bases at V and 4 bases at J, leaving 9 bases unmatched. CDR1 and CDR2 from the germline V gene are MNHNS and SASEGT.

The chain carries TRBV4-1 and TRBJ2-2; unclear D gene. CDR3 length: 17 residues. Germline-derived CDR1 and CDR2 are MGHRA and YSYEKL. Trimming removed 3 bases from V and 4 bases from J, with 18 bases in between. In DNA form, the CDR3 reads TGCGCCAGCAGCCAGTCCCCCGGAACAGTGGGCACCGGGGAGCTGTTTTTT. Protein sequence: CASSQSPGTVGTGELFF.

This chain links TRBV6-5 with TRBJ2-1; D remains unclear. Germline V gives CDR1 MNHEY, CDR2 SVGAGI. This CDR3 comprises 12 residues. V shed 8 bases and J shed 2 bases, with 7 bases lying between them. The CDR3 coding sequence is TGTGCCAGCCGGGTCACCTACAATGAGCAGTTCTTC. It translates to CASRVTYNEQFF.

In regard to this clonotype: An end of the junction differs from the germline gene, which may be a read error. The chain employs TRBV10-3 and TRBJ2-1, with 7 bases aligning to TRBD1. Germline assignment: CDR1 ENHRY and CDR2 SYGVKD. CDR3 length: 14 amino acids. The CDR3 loop reads CAISDDRVRNEQLF. The CDR3 region has the DNA TGTGCCATCAGTGATGACAGGGTAAGGAATGAGCAGCTCTTT.

The rearrangement joins TRBV4-1 to TRBJ2-2; perhaps D is TRBD1 or TRBD2 (5 bases each). This CDR3 contains 16 residues. The V end was cut by 3 bases, the J end by 2 bases, with 13 bases between. From germline, CDR1 is MGHRA and CDR2 YSYEKL. The CDR3 protein is CASSHLRGVNTGELFF. CDR3 in DNA: TGCGCCAGCAGCCACTTGAGAGGGGTAAACACCGGGGAGCTGTTTTTT.

Comment on this clonotype: The junction and the germline gene differ at one end; a read error may be behind it. The gene calls are TRBV28 and TRBJ2-3; D perhaps matches TRBD2 (6 bases). The germline CDR1 and CDR2 sequences are MDHEN and SYDVKM. The CDR3 covers 16 residues. The CDR3 DNA reads TGTGCCAGCAGCCGCGGACTAACGGGAGAGGTAGATACGCGGTATTTT. This gives the protein CASSRGLTGEVDTRYF.

This clonotype was detected a few times. Germline and junction disagree at one end, which may indicate a read error. This chain connects TRBV11-2 to TRBJ1-2; perhaps TRBD1 as D (5 bases). The V gene's germline CDR1 is SGHAT and CDR2 FQNNGV. The CDR3 is 13 residues long. The CDR3 region has the DNA TGTGCCAGCAGCTTAGGGGGGGACTATGGCTACATCTTC. Protein: CASSLGGDYGYIF.

This clonotype was counted many times. The CDR3 DNA follows: TGTGCCAGCAGTTACCAAGAGACCCAGTACTTC. This codes for CASSYQETQYF. This chain joins TRBV5-4 and TRBJ2-5, with no clear D. Germline values: CDR1 SGHNT, CDR2 YYREEE (reference sequence). The CDR3 sequence is 11 residues long. The V end was cut by 5 bases, the J end by 0 bases, with 2 bases between.